Listed below are T cell receptor beta chains from one sample, sequenced in a study of regulatory T cells in long-lasting Graves disease. From the multiplex PCR reads, TCRdb called clonotypes with MiXCR, one entry per CDR3 protein. Counted here are 350,000 to 450,000 distinct CDR3 sequences, 21% occurring once; the ten biggest clones make up 13% to 15%. The specimen comprised peripheral blood mononuclear cells (PBMCs), sampled when the disease was refractory, from a patient treated with antithyroid drugs. These receptors all stem from a female donor with Graves disease. Each CDR3 is given with its conserved first and last residue. The D gene is left open where the match is weak. Clone size appears in some rows only: once, few, many, or a class for an expanded clone.

few	NA	TRBV9	TRBJ2-2	14	CASSVEGITGELFF	TGTGCCAGCAGCGTTGAGGGAATCACCGGGGAGCTGTTTTTT
few	NA	TRBV7-3	TRBJ1-4	17	CASSLIPYRYRHEKLFF	TGTGCCAGCAGCTTAATCCCATACAGATACCGTCATGAAAAACTGTTTTTT
many	NA	TRBV28	TRBJ2-7	16	CASSLPLTEPTYEQYF	TGTGCCAGCAGTTTACCGCTGACAGAGCCCACCTACGAGCAGTACTTC
many	TRBD1	TRBV3-1	TRBJ1-1	14	CASSQLGQGAGAFF	TGTGCCAGCAGCCAACTAGGACAGGGGGCAGGAGCTTTCTTT
few	TRBD1	TRBV7-9	TRBJ2-7	14	CASSLWDRDYEQYF	TGTGCCAGCAGCCTTTGGGACAGAGACTACGAGCAGTACTTC
NA	NA	TRBV18	TRBJ2-3	13	CASSRTAGDTQYF	TGTGCCAGCTCTCGTACCGCTGGGGATACGCAGTATTTT
NA	NA	TRBV2	TRBJ2-1	16	CASSELQVNLYNEQFF	TGTGCCAGCAGTGAGTTGCAGGTTAATCTGTACAATGAGCAGTTCTTC
many	NA	TRBV20-1	TRBJ2-2	15	CSARDVGRDTGELFF	TGCAGTGCTAGAGACGTGGGTAGAGACACCGGGGAGCTGTTTTTT
many	TRBD2	TRBV28	TRBJ2-7	15	CASSRQLAGLMEQYF	TGTGCCAGCAGCCGCCAACTAGCGGGGTTAATGGAGCAGTACTTC
few	TRBD2	TRBV28	TRBJ2-1	14	CASSLASGWDEQFF	TGTGCCAGCAGTTTGGCTAGCGGCTGGGATGAGCAGTTCTTC
NA	TRBD1	TRBV10-3	TRBJ2-1	14	CAISRDRVGDEQFF	TGTGCCATCAGCCGGGACAGGGTTGGCGATGAGCAGTTCTTC
few	NA	TRBV6-2/TRBV6-3	TRBJ1-3	14	CASSYSNSGNTIYF	TGTGCCAGCAGTTACTCGAACTCTGGAAACACCATATATTTT
many	TRBD2	TRBV6-1	TRBJ2-7	15	CASKIRDYSAYEQYF	TGTGCCAGCAAGATCCGGGACTACTCCGCCTACGAGCAGTACTTC
many	NA	TRBV28	TRBJ2-5	13	CASRGGERETQYF	TGTGCCAGCAGAGGTGGGGAGAGGGAGACCCAGTACTTC
many	NA	TRBV29-1	TRBJ2-5	13	CSVEGPPLETQYF	TGCAGCGTTGAAGGTCCCCCATTGGAGACCCAGTACTTC
few	NA	TRBV20-1	TRBJ2-7	12	CSPADPGKEQYF	TGCAGTCCCGCGGACCCGGGGAAAGAGCAGTACTTC
many	TRBD1	TRBV11-2	TRBJ2-2	15	CASSLGTGNTGELFF	TGTGCCAGCAGCTTAGGGACAGGGAACACCGGGGAGCTGTTTTTT
many	NA	TRBV19	TRBJ1-5	13	CASSISKLQPQHF	TGTGCCAGTAGTATAAGTAAGTTGCAGCCCCAGCATTTT
many	NA	TRBV7-6	TRBJ1-5	12	CASSLGGEPQHF	TGTGCCAGCAGCTTAGGTGGAGAGCCCCAGCATTTT
NA	TRBD2	TRBV20-1	TRBJ2-5	16	CSAPEWLTSGKETQYF	TGCAGTGCTCCAGAGTGGTTAACTAGCGGGAAAGAGACCCAGTACTTC
many	NA	TRBV28	TRBJ2-5	14	CASSPAGTPRTQYF	TGTGCCAGCAGTCCCGCCGGGACCCCCCGGACCCAGTACTTC
NA	TRBD2	TRBV12-3/TRBV12-4	TRBJ2-7	14	CASSPGLAVCEQYF	TGTGCCAGCAGTCCGGGACTAGCGGTCTGCGAGCAGTACTTC
NA	TRBD1	TRBV19	TRBJ2-4	16	CASRLTGGVNKNIQYF	TGTGCCAGTAGACTAACAGGGGGCGTGAACAAAAACATTCAGTACTTC
few	NA	TRBV7-8	TRBJ2-3	18	CASSAPGTFFRRTDTQYF	TGTGCCAGCAGCGCACCCGGGACTTTCTTCCGCCGCACAGATACGCAGTATTTT
few	NA	TRBV29-1	TRBJ2-1	15	CSVGGGISSYNEQFF	TGCAGCGTGGGGGGGGGCATTAGCTCCTACAATGAGCAGTTCTTC
many	TRBD1	TRBV19	TRBJ1-2	14	CASSRGQAVYGYTF	TGTGCCAGTAGCCGCGGACAGGCCGTCTATGGCTACACCTTC
few	TRBD2	TRBV7-9	TRBJ2-7	22	CASSLPQFSGHRRLAGGNEQYF	TGTGCCAGCAGCTTACCCCAATTCTCGGGACACCGACGACTAGCGGGAGGTAACGAGCAGTACTTC
many	NA	TRBV28	TRBJ1-1	16	CASKLEESIMNTEAFF	TGTGCCAGCAAACTGGAGGAAAGCATAATGAACACTGAAGCTTTCTTT
many	TRBD1	TRBV28	TRBJ1-2	15	CASSFRTGLNYGYTF	TGTGCCAGCAGTTTTCGGACAGGTCTTAACTATGGCTACACCTTC
many	NA	TRBV15	TRBJ1-2	14	CATSRGQGNYGYTF	TGTGCCACCAGCAGAGGACAAGGGAACTATGGCTACACCTTC
many	NA	TRBV2	TRBJ1-1	14	CASRITGLNTEAFF	TGTGCCAGCAGGATAACAGGCTTGAACACTGAAGCTTTCTTT
NA	NA	TRBV20-1	TRBJ1-5	14	CSAIWGVDNQPQHF	TGCAGTGCTATCTGGGGGGTTGATAATCAGCCCCAGCATTTT
few	TRBD1	TRBV5-1	TRBJ1-2	15	CASSLPGQGANGYTF	TGCGCCAGCAGCTTGCCCGGACAGGGGGCGAATGGCTACACCTTC
NA	NA	TRBV7-8	TRBJ2-5	14	CASSPGSGAETQYF	TGTGCCAGCAGCCCAGGGTCGGGTGCGGAGACCCAGTACTTC
NA	NA	TRBV28	TRBJ2-7	14	CASSLIASLDEQYF	TGTGCCAGCAGTTTAATTGCTAGTTTGGACGAGCAGTACTTC
many	TRBD2	TRBV6-1	TRBJ2-7	12	CASRLGGYEQYF	TGTGCCAGCAGACTCGGGGGGTACGAGCAGTACTTC
few	NA	TRBV7-2	TRBJ2-3	16	CASSLGPNSLTDTQYF	TGTGCCAGCAGCTTAGGCCCCAACTCTCTCACAGATACGCAGTATTTT
many	TRBD2	TRBV20-1	TRBJ2-5	14	CSARDGGGQETQYF	TGCAGTGCTAGAGATGGGGGGGGCCAAGAGACCCAGTACTTC
many	TRBD1	TRBV6-1	TRBJ2-7	15	CASSESSTGGYEQYF	TGTGCCAGCAGTGAATCATCAACAGGGGGATACGAGCAGTACTTC
few	TRBD2	TRBV20-1	TRBJ2-3	14	CSAQGLAGTDTQYF	TGCAGTGCCCAAGGACTAGCAGGCACAGATACGCAGTATTTT
NA	NA	TRBV11-2	TRBJ1-1	15	CASSNGGRGNTEAFF	TGTGCCAGCAGCAATGGGGGCAGGGGGAACACTGAAGCTTTCTTT
many	TRBD2	TRBV12-3/TRBV12-4	TRBJ2-4	15	CASSLPSSGKDIQYF	TGTGCCAGCAGTTTACCCTCTAGCGGGAAGGACATTCAGTACTTC
NA	NA	TRBV28	TRBJ1-2	16	CASSLIRGELTYGYTF	TGTGCCAGCAGTTTAATCAGGGGTGAACTAACTTATGGCTACACCTTC
NA	TRBD2	TRBV3-1	TRBJ2-5	19	CASSPLSGLAGDRVETQYF	TGTGCCAGCAGCCCTCTTTCCGGACTAGCGGGAGACAGAGTGGAGACCCAGTACTTC
few	NA	TRBV11-2	TRBJ2-1	15	CASSSTRGAYNEQFF	TGTGCCAGCAGCTCAACCAGGGGGGCCTACAATGAGCAGTTCTTC
many	NA	TRBV2	TRBJ1-1	14	CASILDRGWTEAFF	NA
few	NA	TRBV7-2	TRBJ2-7	15	CASSLTPGPIYEQYF	TGTGCCAGCAGCTTAACCCCGGGACCAATCTACGAGCAGTACTTC
NA	NA	TRBV20-1	TRBJ2-3	15	CSAVPGDGVTDTQYF	TGCAGTGCTGTACCGGGGGATGGGGTCACAGATACGCAGTATTTT
NA	NA	TRBV5-1	TRBJ2-1	13	CASSSDSRHEQFF	TGCGCCAGCAGCTCCGACTCCCGCCATGAGCAGTTCTTC